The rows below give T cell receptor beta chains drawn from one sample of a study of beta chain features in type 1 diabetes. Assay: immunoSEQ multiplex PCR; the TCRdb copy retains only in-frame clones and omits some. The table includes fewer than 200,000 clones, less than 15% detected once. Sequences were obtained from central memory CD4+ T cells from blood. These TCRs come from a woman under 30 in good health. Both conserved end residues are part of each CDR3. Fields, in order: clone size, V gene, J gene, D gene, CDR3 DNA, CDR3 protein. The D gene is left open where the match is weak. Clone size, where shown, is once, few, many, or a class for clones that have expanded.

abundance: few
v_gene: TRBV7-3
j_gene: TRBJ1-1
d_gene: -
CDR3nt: TGTGCCAGCAGCTTAATGGGGCCCCCTTTAACTGAAGCTTTCTTT
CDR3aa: CASSLMGPPLTEAFF

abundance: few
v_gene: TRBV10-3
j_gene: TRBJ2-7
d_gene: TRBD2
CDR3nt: TGTGCCATCAGTGAGATAGCGGGACGGTACGAGCAGTACTTC
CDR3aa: CAISEIAGRYEQYF

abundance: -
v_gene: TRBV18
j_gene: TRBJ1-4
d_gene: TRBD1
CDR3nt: TGTGCCAGCTCACCTCCCCGGGACAGGAGAGAAAAACTGTTTTTT
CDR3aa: CASSPPRDRREKLFF

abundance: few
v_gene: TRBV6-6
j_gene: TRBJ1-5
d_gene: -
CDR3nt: TGTGCCAGCAGTTACACTGGGGGCGGACAGCCCCAGCATTTT
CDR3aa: CASSYTGGGQPQHF

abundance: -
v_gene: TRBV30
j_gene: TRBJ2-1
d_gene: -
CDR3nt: TGTGCCTGGAACAGGGTCAGAAATGAGCAGTTCTTC
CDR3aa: CAWNRVRNEQFF

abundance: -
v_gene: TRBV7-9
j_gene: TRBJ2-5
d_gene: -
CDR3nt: TGTGCCAGCAGCTTAGGTCCCGGGACAAAGGAGACCCAGTACTTC
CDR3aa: CASSLGPGTKETQYF

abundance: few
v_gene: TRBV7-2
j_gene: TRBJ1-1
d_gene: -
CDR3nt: TGTGCCAGCAGCTTAGTTCAAAAAGCTTTCTTT
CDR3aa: CASSLVQKAFF

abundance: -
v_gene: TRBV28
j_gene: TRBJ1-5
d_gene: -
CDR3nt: TGTGCCAGCAGTTTCAGGGGCGCCAGGGAGGGGAATCAGCCCCAGCATTTT
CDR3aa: CASSFRGAREGNQPQHF

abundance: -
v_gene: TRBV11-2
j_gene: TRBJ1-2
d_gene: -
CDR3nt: TGTGCCAGCAGCTTAGGACAGGACTATGGCTACACCTTC
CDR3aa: CASSLGQDYGYTF

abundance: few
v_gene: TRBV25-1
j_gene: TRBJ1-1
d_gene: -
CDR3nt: TGTGCCAGCAGTGGGGACGGGGGGCACACTGAAGCTTTCTTT
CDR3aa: CASSGDGGHTEAFF

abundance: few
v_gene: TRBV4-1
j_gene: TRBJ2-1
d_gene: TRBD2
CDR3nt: TGCGCCAGCAGCCAAGCGGCTAGCGGGCCCCTTCCCCCGCGATTCTTC
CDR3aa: CASSQAASGPLPPRFF

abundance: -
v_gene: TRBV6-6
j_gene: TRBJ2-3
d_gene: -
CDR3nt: TGTGCCAGCAGTTACCCGGGGGTAGGAGATACGCAGTATTTT
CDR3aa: CASSYPGVGDTQYF

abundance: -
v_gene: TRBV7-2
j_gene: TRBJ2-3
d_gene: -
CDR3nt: TGTGCCAGCGGTAAAGGACTAACAGACACAGATACGCAGTATTTT
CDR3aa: CASGKGLTDTDTQYF

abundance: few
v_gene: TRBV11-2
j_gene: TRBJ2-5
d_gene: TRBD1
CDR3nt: TGTGCCAGCAGCCAGCCAGGGACAGGGCAAGAGACCCAGTACTTC
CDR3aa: CASSQPGTGQETQYF

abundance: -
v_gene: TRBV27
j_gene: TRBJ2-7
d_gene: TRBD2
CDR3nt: TGTGCCAGCAGTTCGACTAGCGACTCCTACGAGCAGTACTTC
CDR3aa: CASSSTSDSYEQYF